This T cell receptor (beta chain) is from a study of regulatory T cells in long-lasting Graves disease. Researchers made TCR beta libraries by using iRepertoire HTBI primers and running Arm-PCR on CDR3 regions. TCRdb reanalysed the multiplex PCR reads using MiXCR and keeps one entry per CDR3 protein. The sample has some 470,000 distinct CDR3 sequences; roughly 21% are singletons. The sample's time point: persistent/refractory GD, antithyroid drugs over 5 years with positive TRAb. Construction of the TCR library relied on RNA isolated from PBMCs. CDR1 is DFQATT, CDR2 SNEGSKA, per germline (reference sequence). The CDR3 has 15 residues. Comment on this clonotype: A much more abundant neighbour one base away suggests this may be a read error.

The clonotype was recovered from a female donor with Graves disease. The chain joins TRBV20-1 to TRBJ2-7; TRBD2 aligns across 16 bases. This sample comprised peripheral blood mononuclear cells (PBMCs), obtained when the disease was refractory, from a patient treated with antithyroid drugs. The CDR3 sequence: CNVPGTSGRAYEQYF. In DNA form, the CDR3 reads TGCAATGTGCCCGGGACTAGCGGGAGGGCGTACGAGCAGTACTTC.